The entry that follows covers one T cell receptor (beta chain) sequence. Its specificity is not known. The read ends 3 residues before the CDR3 terminus; that terminus is restored from the germline J gene. The treatment was: autologous CTL019 cells: CD19 CAR with 4-1BB and CD3 zeta domains. The record originates from a study of TET2 disruption in CD19-targeted CAR T cells. V dropped 10 bases and J dropped 2 bases, with 21 bases sitting between them. Germline loops: CDR1 LNHDA, CDR2 SQIVND (reference sequence). This CDR3 is built from 15 residues. The assay was immunoSEQ multiplex PCR, and TCRdb's table has in-frame clones only and misses some. This sample's clone table lists around 27,000 clones.

This clonotype originated in a man aged 65-85 years with chronic lymphocytic leukemia. This material consisted of CD8- CAR+ T cells sorted from cultured blood T cells, taken for CD19 CAR T cell therapy. Subset denoted: CD8-negative CAR-positive T cells from the infusion product. The J gene is TRBJ2-7, the V gene TRBV19, with D uncertain. CDR3 DNA, as far as it was read: TGTGCCACCGGTCCTTTGCGGCCCCCAGCCTACGAG. Residues: CATGPLRPPAYE. The complete CDR3 reads CATGPLRPPAYEQYF.